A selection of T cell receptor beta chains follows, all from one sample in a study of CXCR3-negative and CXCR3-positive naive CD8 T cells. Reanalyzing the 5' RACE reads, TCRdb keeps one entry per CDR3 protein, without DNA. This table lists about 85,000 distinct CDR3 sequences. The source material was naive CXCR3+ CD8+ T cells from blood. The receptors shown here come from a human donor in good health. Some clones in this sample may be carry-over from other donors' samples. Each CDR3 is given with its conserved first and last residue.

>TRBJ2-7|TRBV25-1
CASSPPAGGRHEQYF
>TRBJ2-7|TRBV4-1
CASSRIRDYEQYF
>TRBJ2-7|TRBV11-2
CASSLGSGLYEQYF
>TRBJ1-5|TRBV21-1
CASSKWGQGSYQPQHF
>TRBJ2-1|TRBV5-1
CASSFAPPSTGGAYNEQFF
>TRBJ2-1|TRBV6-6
CASSGGAEYNEQFF
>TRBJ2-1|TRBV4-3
CASSQGHHIAGRSYNEQFF
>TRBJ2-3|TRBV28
CASTSLADRTDTQYF
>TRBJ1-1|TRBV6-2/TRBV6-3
CASSETDGLNTEAFF
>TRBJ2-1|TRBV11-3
CASSSGASSYNEQFF
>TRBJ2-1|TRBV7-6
CASSVLGGGLLDEQFF
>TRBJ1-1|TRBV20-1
CSAPNQQGWMNTEAFF
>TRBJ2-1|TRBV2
CASSEEAGGQYNEQFF
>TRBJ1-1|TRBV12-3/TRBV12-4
CASTQFMNTEAFF
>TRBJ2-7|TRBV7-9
CASSFEREGHAEQYF
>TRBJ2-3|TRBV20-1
CSAPASTDTQYF
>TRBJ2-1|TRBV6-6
CASSYSYYPYNEQFF
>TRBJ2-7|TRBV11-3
CASSLGLAGEREQYF
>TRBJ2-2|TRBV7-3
CASSPSGGPHTGELFF
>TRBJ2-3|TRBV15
CATLRPGETDTQYF
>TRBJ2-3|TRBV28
CASSLPGTGGEDTQYF
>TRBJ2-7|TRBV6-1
CATQGSGAYEQYF